This passage covers 10 T cell receptor beta chains from one sample sequenced in a study of blood T cell repertoires in COVID-19. This table comes from immunoSEQ multiplex PCR, and its TCRdb copy is limited to in-frame clones, with some not included. Here the sample spans 150,000 to 200,000 clones, around nine tenths being singletons. The sequencing sample was made of peripheral blood. The origin of the receptors is a man aged 40-49 years with active or convalescent COVID-19.

The chain couples TRBV3-1 (or the pseudogene TRBV3-2) to TRBJ2-3, with 7 bases aligning to TRBD2. With V trimmed by 4 bases and J by 2 bases, 15 bases remained unmatched. This CDR3 is built from 18 residues. Germline V gene sequence: CDR1 LGHDT, CDR2 YNNKEL (reference sequence). The CDR3 nucleotides are TGTGCCAGCAGCCCTTCTTCAGGGCAGCGGGGCCTCACAGATACGCAGTATTTT. Translating gives CASSPSSGQRGLTDTQYF.

V usage is TRBV4-1 and J usage is TRBJ2-5, with D perhaps matching TRBD2 (6 bases). Between the trimmed V and J ends, which lost 0 bases and 3 bases, there was a span of 11 bases. The CDR3 contains 15 residues. Germline V lookup: CDR1 MGHRA, CDR2 YSYEKL. The CDR3 protein is CASSQDGVAEETQYF. The DNA for the CDR3 is TGCGCCAGCAGCCAAGATGGAGTAGCGGAAGAGACCCAGTACTTC.

The rearrangement uses TRBV12-3 or TRBV12-4 and TRBJ1-2, with 7 positions matching TRBD1. The CDR3 runs 13 residues. The V and J ends lost 6 bases and 8 bases, in that order; junction bases with no gene match: 9. The CDR3 here is CASSHRQGRGYTF. Written as DNA, the CDR3 is TGTGCCAGCAGCCACCGACAGGGCCGGGGCTACACCTTC.

The rearrangement joins TRBV3-1 (or the pseudogene TRBV3-2) to TRBJ2-5; D possibly corresponds to TRBD2 (6 bases). Trimming took off 3 bases at V and 3 bases at J, with 11 bases between the two ends. CDR3 length: 14 residues. Germline V gene lookup returns CDR1 LGHDT and CDR2 YNNKEL (reference sequence). As DNA, the CDR3 is TGTGCCAGCAGCCAGGGGACTGCCAAAGAGACCCAGTACTTC. Protein sequence: CASSQGTAKETQYF.

The table lists this clone with a few counts. The V and J genes are TRBV9 and TRBJ1-2, with D possibly matching TRBD1 (5 bases). The CDR3 spans 14 residues. Between the trimmed V and J ends, which lost 3 bases and 8 bases, there was a span of 17 bases. The germline CDR1 and CDR2 sequences are SGDLS and YYNGEE. The CDR3 DNA reads TGTGCCAGCAGCGGATCTCAGGGTTTGAGCGGCTACACCTTC. Protein sequence: CASSGSQGLSGYTF.

The V gene is TRBV9, the J gene TRBJ1-1, with D perhaps matching TRBD1 (6 bases). Trimming stripped 6 bases from V and 8 bases from J, with 20 bases between. CDR3 length: 14 residues. Germline V CDR1 and CDR2: SGDLS, YYNGEE. CDR3 region: CASNRDKPPAEAFF. As DNA, the CDR3 is TGTGCCAGCAACCGGGACAAACCACCCGCCGAAGCTTTCTTT.

V gene TRBV6-1 combines with J gene TRBJ1-5; D remains unclear. The CDR3 runs 13 residues. Per the germline V gene, CDR1 is MNHNS and CDR2 is SASEGT. V was pared by 3 bases and J by 4 bases, with 7 bases between. CDR3 bases: TGTGCCAGCAGTGAGCAGGATAATCAGCCCCAGCATTTT. Residues: CASSEQDNQPQHF.

The rearrangement joins TRBV6-2 or TRBV6-3 to TRBJ2-7, with 7 bases lining up with TRBD2. V gave up 3 bases and J gave up 2 bases; unmatched junction bases: 4. This CDR3 is built from 14 residues. Germline V CDR1 and CDR2: MNHEY, SVGEGT. The CDR3 bases are TGTGCCAGCAGTTATATGGGACTAACCTACGAGCAGTACTTC. Translated, it gives CASSYMGLTYEQYF.

Only a few counts were recorded for this clone. The chain has TRBV29-1 and TRBJ2-1; 8 bases map to TRBD2. Germline V gene sequence: CDR1 SQVTM, CDR2 ANQGSEA. The CDR3 length is 14 residues. The V gene end was trimmed by 5 bases and the J gene end by 4 bases; junction bases not matched to a gene: 7. The CDR3 sequence: CSVNHGGGYNEQFF. The CDR3 DNA is TGCAGCGTTAACCACGGGGGGGGATACAATGAGCAGTTCTTC.

The chain recombines TRBV19 with TRBJ2-7, with a tentative D call TRBD1 (6 bases). Between the trimmed V and J ends, which lost 2 bases and 6 bases, there was a span of 17 bases. Looked up from germline, CDR1 is LNHDA and CDR2 is SQIVND (reference sequence). The CDR3 covers 15 residues. The CDR3 DNA sequence: TGTGCCAGTAGTATAAATGGTCAGGGGATTCGCGAGCAGTACTTC. This gives the protein CASSINGQGIREQYF.